The 10 T cell receptor beta chains below were found in one sample sequenced in a study of T cell responses to AZD1222 COVID-19 vaccine. The method was immunoSEQ multiplex PCR; TCRdb's version includes in-frame clones alone and lacks a portion of them. The sample has 120,000 to 150,000 clones, 75% to 95% seen once. Sample: peripheral blood, taken on day 0 of MenACWY control vaccination. The receptors originated from an adult in good health.

This chain joins TRBV18 and TRBJ2-2, with a possible D match to TRBD1 (5 bases). The CDR3 loop spans 15 amino acids. Germline V gives CDR1 KGHSH, CDR2 LQKENI. V was clipped by 1 base and J by 1 base, with 7 bases between them. The CDR3 DNA is TGTGCCAGCTCACCACAGGGGTTGAACACCGGGGAGCTGTTTTTT. Translation gives CASSPQGLNTGELFF.

Worth noting for this clone: The sample has other DNA sequences that encode this CDR3 too. The chain joins TRBV4-1 to TRBJ2-7, with D unresolved. V was shortened by 1 base and J by 1 base, with 5 bases between the two germline ends. This CDR3 contains 13 residues. The V gene's germline CDR1 is MGHRA and CDR2 YSYEKL. Here the CDR3 reads CASSQVGSYEQYF. The CDR3 DNA follows: TGCGCCAGCAGCCAAGTTGGGTCCTACGAGCAGTACTTC.

The chain employs TRBV5-8 and TRBJ2-5, with a possible D match to TRBD1 (5 bases). From germline, CDR1 is SGHTS and CDR2 YDEGEE. The V end lost 1 base, the J end lost 2 bases, and 12 bases lay between the germline ends. The CDR3 spans 15 residues. The CDR3 loop reads CASSLPGILQETQYF. The CDR3 nucleotides are TGTGCCAGCAGCTTGCCAGGGATCCTACAAGAGACCCAGTACTTC.

The gene calls are TRBV29-1 and TRBJ2-7; D not certain. Germline V lookup: CDR1 SQVTM, CDR2 ANQGSEA. Trimming cost V 5 bases and J 6 bases, with 11 bases left between them. The CDR3 spans 11 residues. The CDR3 DNA reads as TGCAGCGTTATAGGGTTGCTCGAGCAGTACTTC. Its protein product is CSVIGLLEQYF.

Details on this clone: At one end, the junction sequence differs from germline, possibly due to a read error. The rearrangement links TRBV27 to TRBJ1-1; no reliable D call. The CDR3 covers 13 residues. Germline CDR1 is MNHEY and CDR2 is SMNVEV (reference sequence). CDR3 coding DNA: TGTGCCAGCAGTCCCGGAGTGAAGACTGAAGCTTTCTTT. Its protein is CASSPGVKTEAFF.

The chain links TRBV5-8 to TRBJ2-1, with D maybe TRBD2 (6 bases). Germline V gives CDR1 SGHTS, CDR2 YDEGEE. The CDR3 totals 15 residues. V was shortened by 4 bases and J by 8 bases, with 19 bases between the two germline ends. DNA of the CDR3: TGTGCCAGCAGCCGGGCTGGGACTCCGGGGGATGAGCAGTTCTTC. Its translation is CASSRAGTPGDEQFF.

The J gene is TRBJ2-7, the V gene TRBV28; D is unclear. Germline V gene data show CDR1 as MDHEN and CDR2 as SYDVKM. V gave up 3 bases and J gave up 3 bases, with 3 bases separating them. This CDR3 comprises 11 residues. CDR3 residues: CASSFGYEQYF. DNA for the CDR3: TGTGCCAGCAGTTTCGGCTACGAGCAGTACTTC.

V and J are TRBV5-4 and TRBJ2-1; tentatively, D is TRBD2 (6 bases). CDR1 is SGHNT and CDR2 is YYREEE in the germline V gene (reference sequence). The V end lost 3 bases, the J end lost 0 bases, and 10 bases lay between the germline ends. This CDR3 contains 15 residues. The CDR3 DNA follows: TGTGCCAGCAGCTCCGAGGAGGGCTCCTACAATGAGCAGTTCTTC. This gives the protein CASSSEEGSYNEQFF.

The chain is built from TRBV24-1 and TRBJ2-3; either TRBD1 or TRBD2 may supply D (6 bases each). The CDR3 sequence is 15 residues long. The germline CDR1 and CDR2 sequences are KGHDR and SFDVKD. Deletions cut 5 bases from V and 6 bases from J, with 17 bases between. Here the CDR3 reads CATSGIRGDGDTQYF. DNA for the CDR3: TGTGCCACCAGTGGAATAAGGGGGGATGGGGATACGCAGTATTTT.

The rearrangement joins TRBV6-2 or TRBV6-3 to TRBJ2-1, with TRBD2 matching over 9 bases. CDR3 length: 16 residues. J gave up 0 bases and V 6 bases, and 6 bases lay outside the gene matches. Germline CDR1 MNHEY, CDR2 SVGEGT. CDR3 sequence (DNA): TGTGCCAGCAGCCCTCTAGCGGGGAGCTCCTACAATGAGCAGTTCTTC. Translating it yields CASSPLAGSSYNEQFF.